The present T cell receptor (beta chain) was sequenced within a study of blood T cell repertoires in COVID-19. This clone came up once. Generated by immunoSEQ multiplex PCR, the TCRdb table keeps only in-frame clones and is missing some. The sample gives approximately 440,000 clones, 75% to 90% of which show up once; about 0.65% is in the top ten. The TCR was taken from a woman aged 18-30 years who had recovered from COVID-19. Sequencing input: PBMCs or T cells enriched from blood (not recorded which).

CDR3 protein: CASSLSRRSGNTIYF. CDR3 in DNA: TGCGCCAGCAGCTTGAGTCGGAGATCTGGAAACACCATATATTTT. The gene calls are TRBV5-1 and TRBJ1-3; D not resolved. The CDR3 runs 15 residues. Germline CDR1 is SGHRS and CDR2 is YFSETQ. V was clipped by 1 base and J by 1 base, with 9 bases between them.